This T cell receptor beta chain was captured by sequencing in a study of technical replicates of blood from several donors. This CDR3 spans 15 amino acids. Germline V gives CDR1 SGHAT, CDR2 FQNNGV. The V end was cut by 6 bases, the J end by 0 bases, with 11 bases between. Sequencing was performed with immunoSEQ multiplex PCR; in TCRdb, only in-frame clones are kept and a portion is missing. This table holds some 17,000 clones, about 89% found once. The rearrangement uses TRBV11-2 and TRBJ2-2; D not resolved. The sequenced sample consisted of PBMCs. This receptor was obtained from a human donor in good health. The CDR3: CASSLGLPNTGELFF. For the CDR3, the DNA is TGTGCCAGCAGTCTGGGCCTTCCGAACACCGGGGAGCTGTTTTTT.